The 18 T cell receptor beta chains reported below all come from one sample, sequenced in a study of T cell changes during pregnancy in multiple sclerosis (dated by TCRdb to the late 2010s). The library was built by means of the immunoSEQ multiplex PCR assay. TCRdb limited this immuneACCESS table to in-frame rearrangements with V and J called. A share of clones is missing; checked studies link under half to unresolved V genes, and the rest is unexplained. This sample lists about 110,000 clones; approximately 90% were detected once. The ten top clones hold about 3% of the sample. The source material was peripheral blood, sampled after pregnancy. These receptors were obtained from a female donor with multiple sclerosis, enrolled in a pregnancy study.

The gene calls are TRBV29-1 and TRBJ1-1, with D tentatively TRBD1 (5 bases). The V gene lost 6 bases and the J gene lost 0 bases, with 11 bases spanning the gap. This CDR3 contains 13 residues. Germline-derived CDR1 and CDR2 are SQVTM and ANQGSEA. The CDR3, as DNA: TGCAGCGTCGCGGGACGGATGAACACTGAAGCTTTCTTT. Protein product: CSVAGRMNTEAFF.

This chain links TRBV4-1 with TRBJ2-7, with D possibly TRBD2 on 6 matching bases. Germline CDR1 is MGHRA and CDR2 is YSYEKL. The CDR3 totals 14 residues. Deletions cut 3 bases from V and 9 bases from J, with 18 bases between. Here the CDR3 DNA reads TGCGCCAGCAGCCACGTGGACCGGGGGATAGGGCAGTACTTC. Translating it yields CASSHVDRGIGQYF.

This clone was detected only once. V is TRBV7-9 and J is TRBJ2-1, with D uncertain. The CDR3 is 13 amino acids. V was pared by 8 bases and J by 0 bases, with 8 bases between. Germline V gene data show CDR1 as SEHNR and CDR2 as FQNEAQ (reference sequence). The CDR3 DNA is TGTGCCAGCTTGCGGAGCTCCTACAATGAGCAGTTCTTC. Its protein product is CASLRSSYNEQFF.

The gene calls are TRBV13 and TRBJ1-4, with 7 bases fitting TRBD1. The germline gives CDR1 PRHDT, CDR2 FYEKMQ (reference sequence). V shed 5 bases and J 4 bases; nucleotides not matched to a gene: 7. The CDR3 has 15 amino acids. DNA for the CDR3: TGTGCCAGCAGCGTATACCGGGACAGTAATGAAAAACTGTTTTTT. This gives the protein CASSVYRDSNEKLFF.

The chain is built from TRBV10-3 and TRBJ1-5; 9 nucleotides match TRBD1. J lost 6 bases, V lost 6 bases, and 6 bases had no gene match. The CDR3 extends over 14 amino acids. Germline V gene lookup returns CDR1 ENHRY and CDR2 SYGVKD. CDR3 nucleotide sequence: TGTGCCATCAGGGACGGGACAGGGATTCAGCCCCAGCATTTT. Translated: CAIRDGTGIQPQHF.

The CDR3 here is CASSPGSSSVYGYTF. CDR3 nucleotide sequence: TGTGCCAGCAGCCCCGGGTCCTCCTCCGTCTATGGCTACACCTTC. The rearrangement links TRBV7-8 to TRBJ1-2; D gene unclear. CDR3 length: 15 residues. Germline CDR1 and CDR2: SGHVS and FQNEAQ. V dropped 5 bases and J dropped 4 bases, with 17 bases sitting between them. The full variable domain, completed using reference TRBV7-8 and TRBJ1-2, is GAGVSQSPRYKVAKRGQDVALRCDPISGHVSLFWYQQALGQGPEFLTYFQNEAQLDKSGLPSDRFFAERPEGSVSTLKIQRTQQEDSAVYLCASSPGSSSVYGYTFGSGTRLTVV.

This chain links TRBV9 with TRBJ1-3; no definite D call. CDR3 length: 12 residues. From germline, CDR1 is SGDLS and CDR2 YYNGEE. Trimming took off 3 bases at V and 1 base at J, with 2 bases between the two ends. For the CDR3, the DNA is TGTGCCAGCAGCGCTTCTGGAAACACCATATATTTT. Translating it yields CASSASGNTIYF.

This chain links TRBV5-1 with TRBJ2-5, with TRBD2 matching over 13 bases. The germline V gene encodes CDR1 SGHRS and CDR2 YFSETQ. The V and J ends lost 8 bases and 4 bases, in that order; junction bases with no gene match: 11. The CDR3 is 16 residues long. CDR3 region: CASHKGLAGAGETQYF. CDR3 DNA: TGCGCCAGTCATAAAGGACTAGCGGGGGCAGGAGAGACCCAGTACTTC. The full variable domain, rest sourced from reference TRBV5-1 and TRBJ2-5, is KAGVTQTPRYLIKTRGQQVTLSCSPISGHRSVSWYQQTPGQGLQFLFEYFSETQRNKGNFPGRFSGRQFSNSRSEMNVSTLELGDSALYLCASHKGLAGAGETQYFGPGTRLLVL.

The chain uses TRBV4-1 and TRBJ2-1; 8 positions match TRBD2. This CDR3 region has 16 residues. V trimming: 0 bases; J trimming: 0 bases; junction bases outside the gene matches: 1. Germline loops: CDR1 MGHRA, CDR2 YSYEKL. For the CDR3, the DNA is TGCGCCAGCAGCCAAGATCTAGCGGGCTCCTACAATGAGCAGTTCTTC. Amino acids: CASSQDLAGSYNEQFF.

This chain connects TRBV30 to TRBJ1-6, with 7 bases aligning to TRBD1. Germline values: CDR1 GTSNPN, CDR2 SVGIG (reference sequence). The V segment lost 0 bases and the J segment 4 bases; nucleotides outside the gene matches: 3. The CDR3 extends over 15 amino acids. CDR3: CAWSVPGQYNSPLHF. The CDR3 nucleotides read TGTGCCTGGAGTGTCCCGGGACAGTATAATTCACCCCTCCACTTT.

This clone has just one count. This rearrangement joins TRBV4-1 to TRBJ1-1; D gene uncertain. The CDR3 extends over 16 amino acids. The germline gives CDR1 MGHRA, CDR2 YSYEKL. The ends were cut back, 4 bases at V and 8 bases at J, with 23 bases in the middle. The CDR3 sequence is CASSPKGGWSTEEAFF. Written as DNA, the CDR3 is TGCGCCAGCAGCCCCAAAGGCGGGTGGAGCACTGAAGAAGCTTTCTTT.

The rearrangement uses TRBV5-1 and TRBJ1-2; no clear D gene. The CDR3 spans 15 residues. Trimming removed 0 bases from V and 3 bases from J, with 12 bases in between. CDR1 SGHRS and CDR2 YFSETQ come from the germline V gene. The CDR3 DNA follows: TGCGCCAGCAGCTTGGTTGAGGCCGGGGACTATGGCTACACCTTC. As protein: CASSLVEAGDYGYTF.

The J gene is TRBJ1-1, the V gene TRBV29-1, with D hard to call. V was clipped by 5 bases and J by 1 base, with 8 bases between them. CDR1 is SQVTM, CDR2 ANQGSEA, per germline. The CDR3 spans 12 residues. The CDR3 DNA is TGCAGCGTTATGACATCGAACACTGAAGCTTTCTTT. Translated: CSVMTSNTEAFF.

This clone was recorded only once. This chain links TRBV6-5 with TRBJ2-7, with 10 bases that match TRBD2. This CDR3 contains 14 residues. J lost 6 bases, V lost 2 bases, and 4 bases had no gene match. Germline-derived CDR1 and CDR2 are MNHEY and SVGAGI. The CDR3 loop reads CASSYGSGGVEQYF. The CDR3 region has the DNA TGTGCCAGCAGTTACGGGAGCGGGGGGGTCGAGCAGTACTTC.

J is TRBJ2-4 and V is TRBV7-9; 7 bases line up with TRBD2. CDR1 SEHNR and CDR2 FQNEAQ come from the germline V gene (reference sequence). V shed 1 base, J shed 0 bases, and the junction held 3 bases outside the gene matches. The CDR3 contains 16 residues. The CDR3 DNA follows: TGTGCCAGCAGCTTAGAGGCTAGCGGAGCCAAAAACATTCAGTACTTC. Translated: CASSLEASGAKNIQYF.

The gene calls are TRBV5-1 and TRBJ2-2, with 12 bases aligning to TRBD1. The germline CDR1 and CDR2 sequences are SGHRS and YFSETQ. V lost 4 bases to trimming and J lost 8 bases; unmatched junction nucleotides: 6. The CDR3 is 15 residues long. CDR3 amino acids: CASSAGQGATGELFF. The CDR3 region has the DNA TGCGCCAGCAGCGCGGGACAGGGGGCGACGGGGGAGCTGTTTTTT.

The chain couples TRBV30 to TRBJ2-3, with D maybe TRBD2 (5 bases). From germline, CDR1 is GTSNPN and CDR2 SVGIG (reference sequence). This CDR3 comprises 13 residues. V was clipped by 3 bases and J by 6 bases, with 13 bases between them. CDR3 region: CAWRRPGGDTQYF. CDR3 in DNA: TGTGCCTGGAGGAGACCGGGCGGGGATACGCAGTATTTT.

This rearrangement joins TRBV6-1 to TRBJ1-1; TRBD1 matches at 8 bases. Losses at the gene ends were 3 bases for V and 0 bases for J; bases not matched to a gene: 3. Germline V CDR1 and CDR2: MNHNS, SASEGT. There are 15 residues in the CDR3. CDR3 in DNA: TGTGCCAGCAGTGACAGGGGGCGGATGAACACTGAAGCTTTCTTT. Translating gives CASSDRGRMNTEAFF.